This T cell receptor (beta chain) emerged from a study of shared clonotypes between healthy human individuals. General study findings and limits: Generation of non-shared clonotypes was less probable than generation of clonotypes shared by all four donors. Larger estimated richness was generally seen in naive subsets than in memory subsets. Rarefaction gave evidence that sorted-subset sequencing remained incomplete despite large depth.

Here immunoSEQ multiplex PCR was the method, and the copy in TCRdb shows in-frame clones only, minus some. Of more than 400,000 clones in the sample, about 96% were seen once. Comment on this clone: The target antigen is unknown.

This CDR3 region has 14 residues. This TCR derives from a woman aged 25-40 years in good health. The chain combines TRBV21-1 with TRBJ2-2; the DNA was not used to check the table's D call, TRBD1. TRBV21-1 is reported as a pseudogene. Sequenced sample: naive CD4+ T cells sorted from blood. The subset: CD45RA+ positively selected. The CDR3 region is CASSKPTNTGELFF. The CDR3 DNA reads as TGTGCCAGCAGCAAACCAACGAACACCGGGGAGCTGTTTTTT.